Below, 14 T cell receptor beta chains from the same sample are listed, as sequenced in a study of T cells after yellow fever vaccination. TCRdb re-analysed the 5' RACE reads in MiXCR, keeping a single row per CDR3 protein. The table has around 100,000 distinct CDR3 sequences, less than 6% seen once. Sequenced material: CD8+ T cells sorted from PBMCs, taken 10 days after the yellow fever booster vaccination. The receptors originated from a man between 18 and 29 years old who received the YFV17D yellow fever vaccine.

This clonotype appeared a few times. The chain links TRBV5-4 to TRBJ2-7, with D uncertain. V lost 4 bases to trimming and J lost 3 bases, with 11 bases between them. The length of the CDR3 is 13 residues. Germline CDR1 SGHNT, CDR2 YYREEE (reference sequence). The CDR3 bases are TGTGCCAGCAGCCTTGCGCTGAGCTACGAGCAGTACTTC. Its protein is CASSLALSYEQYF.

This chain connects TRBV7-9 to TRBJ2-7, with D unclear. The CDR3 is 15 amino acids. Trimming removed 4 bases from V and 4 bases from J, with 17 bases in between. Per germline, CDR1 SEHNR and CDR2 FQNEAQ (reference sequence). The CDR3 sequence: CASSYAESGVYEQYV. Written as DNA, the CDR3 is TGTGCCAGCAGCTACGCAGAGAGTGGGGTGTACGAGCAGTACGTC.

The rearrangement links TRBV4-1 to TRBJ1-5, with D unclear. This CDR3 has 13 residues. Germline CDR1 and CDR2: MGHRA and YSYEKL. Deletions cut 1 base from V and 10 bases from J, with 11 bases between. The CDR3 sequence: CASSQGRWGPQHF. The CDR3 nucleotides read TGCGCCAGCAGCCAAGGTCGGTGGGGACCCCAGCATTTT.

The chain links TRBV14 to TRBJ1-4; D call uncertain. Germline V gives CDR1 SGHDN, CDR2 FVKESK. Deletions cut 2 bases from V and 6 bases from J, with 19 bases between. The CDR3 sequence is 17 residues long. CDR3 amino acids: CASSQNQQYGWDEKLFF. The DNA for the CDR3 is TGTGCCAGCAGCCAAAACCAACAATACGGGTGGGATGAAAAACTGTTTTTT.

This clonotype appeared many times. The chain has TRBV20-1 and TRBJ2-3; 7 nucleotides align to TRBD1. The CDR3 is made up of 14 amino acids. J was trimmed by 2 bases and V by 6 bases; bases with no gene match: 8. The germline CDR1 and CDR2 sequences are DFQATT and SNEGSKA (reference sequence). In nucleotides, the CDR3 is TGCAGTGCGCCGGACAGGAGCTCCACAGATACGCAGTATTTT. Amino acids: CSAPDRSSTDTQYF.

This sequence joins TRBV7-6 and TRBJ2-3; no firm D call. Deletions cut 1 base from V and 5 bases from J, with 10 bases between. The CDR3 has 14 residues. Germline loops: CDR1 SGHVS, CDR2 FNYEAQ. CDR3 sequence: CASSLGGPGDTQYF. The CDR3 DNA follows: TGTGCCAGCAGCTTAGGGGGTCCAGGAGATACGCAGTATTTT.

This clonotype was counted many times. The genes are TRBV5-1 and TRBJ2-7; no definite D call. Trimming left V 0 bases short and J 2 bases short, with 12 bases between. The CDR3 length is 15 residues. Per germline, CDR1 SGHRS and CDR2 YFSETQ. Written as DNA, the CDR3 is TGCGCCAGCAGCTTGGGGCGGCAACTCACCTACGAGCAGTACTTC. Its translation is CASSLGRQLTYEQYF.

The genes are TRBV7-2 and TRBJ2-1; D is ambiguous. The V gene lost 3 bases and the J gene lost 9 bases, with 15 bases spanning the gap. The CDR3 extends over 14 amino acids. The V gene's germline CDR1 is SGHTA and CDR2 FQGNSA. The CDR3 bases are TGTGCCAGCAGCTTCCGTACTCGGCAAAGTGAGCAGTTCTTC. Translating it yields CASSFRTRQSEQFF.

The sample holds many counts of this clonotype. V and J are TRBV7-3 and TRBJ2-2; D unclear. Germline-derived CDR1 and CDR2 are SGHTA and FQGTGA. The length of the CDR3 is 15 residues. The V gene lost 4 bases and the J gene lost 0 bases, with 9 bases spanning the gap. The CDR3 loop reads CASSSTPSNTGELFF. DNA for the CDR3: TGTGCCAGCAGCTCGACTCCTTCGAACACCGGGGAGCTGTTTTTT. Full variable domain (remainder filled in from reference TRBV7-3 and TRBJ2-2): GAGVSQTPSNKVTEKGKYVELRCDPISGHTALYWYRQSLGQGPEFLIYFQGTGAADDSGLPNDRFFAVRPEGSVSTLKIQRTERGDSAVYLCASSSTPSNTGELFFGEGSRLTVL.

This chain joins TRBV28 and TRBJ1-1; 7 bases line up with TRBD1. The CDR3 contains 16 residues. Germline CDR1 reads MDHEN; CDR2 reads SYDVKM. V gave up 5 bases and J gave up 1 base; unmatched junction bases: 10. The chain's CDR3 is CASSLDRVKGNTEAFF. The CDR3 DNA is TGTGCCAGCAGTCTTGACAGGGTGAAGGGGAACACTGAAGCTTTCTTT.

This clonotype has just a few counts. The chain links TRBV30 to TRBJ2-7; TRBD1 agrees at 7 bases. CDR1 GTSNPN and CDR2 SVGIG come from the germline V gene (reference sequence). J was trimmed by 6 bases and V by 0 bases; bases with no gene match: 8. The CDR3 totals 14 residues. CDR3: CAWSVQGWVSEQYF. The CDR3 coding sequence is TGTGCCTGGAGTGTACAGGGGTGGGTCTCCGAGCAGTACTTC.

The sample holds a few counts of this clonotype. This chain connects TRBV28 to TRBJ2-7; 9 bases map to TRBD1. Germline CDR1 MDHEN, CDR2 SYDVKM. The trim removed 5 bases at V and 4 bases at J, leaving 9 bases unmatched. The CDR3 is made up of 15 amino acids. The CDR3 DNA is TGTGCCAGCAGTGGGTCCGGGACAGGGCTTTACGAGCAGTACGTC. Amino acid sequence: CASSGSGTGLYEQYV.

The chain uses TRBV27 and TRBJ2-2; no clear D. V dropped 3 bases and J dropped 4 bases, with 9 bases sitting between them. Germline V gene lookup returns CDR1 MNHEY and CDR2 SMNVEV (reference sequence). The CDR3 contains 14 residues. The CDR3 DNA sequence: TGTGCCAGCAGTTTGTCAGTATCCACCGGGGAGCTGTTTTTT. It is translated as CASSLSVSTGELFF.

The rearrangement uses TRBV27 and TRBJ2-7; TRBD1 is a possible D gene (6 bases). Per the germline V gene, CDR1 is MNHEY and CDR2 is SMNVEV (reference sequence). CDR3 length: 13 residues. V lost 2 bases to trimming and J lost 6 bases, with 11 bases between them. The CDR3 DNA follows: TGTGCCAGCAGTTTAGACAGGACTGGCGAGCAGTACTTC. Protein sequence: CASSLDRTGEQYF.